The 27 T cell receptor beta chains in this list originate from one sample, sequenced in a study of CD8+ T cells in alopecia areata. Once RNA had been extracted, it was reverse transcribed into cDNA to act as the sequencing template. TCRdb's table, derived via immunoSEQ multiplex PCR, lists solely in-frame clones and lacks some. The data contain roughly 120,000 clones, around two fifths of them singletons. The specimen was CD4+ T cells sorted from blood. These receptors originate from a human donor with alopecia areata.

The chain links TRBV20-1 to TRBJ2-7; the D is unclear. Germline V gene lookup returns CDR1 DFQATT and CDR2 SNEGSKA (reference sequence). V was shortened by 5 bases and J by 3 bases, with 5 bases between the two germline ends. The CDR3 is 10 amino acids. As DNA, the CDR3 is TGCAGTGCTTCGAACTACGAGCAGTACTTC. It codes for CSASNYEQYF.

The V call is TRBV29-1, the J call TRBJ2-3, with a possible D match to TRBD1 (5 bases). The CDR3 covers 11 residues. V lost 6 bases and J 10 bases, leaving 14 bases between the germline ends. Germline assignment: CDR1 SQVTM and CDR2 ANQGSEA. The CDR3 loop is CSVMTANPQYF. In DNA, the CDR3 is TGCAGCGTAATGACAGCCAACCCGCAGTATTTT.

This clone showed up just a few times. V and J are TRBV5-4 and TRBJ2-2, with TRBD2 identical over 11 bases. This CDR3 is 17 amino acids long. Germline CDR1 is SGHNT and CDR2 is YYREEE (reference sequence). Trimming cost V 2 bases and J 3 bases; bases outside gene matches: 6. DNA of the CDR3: TGTGCCAGCAGCTTTGCTAGCGGGGGGCGCCACACCGGGGAGCTGTTTTTT. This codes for CASSFASGGRHTGELFF.

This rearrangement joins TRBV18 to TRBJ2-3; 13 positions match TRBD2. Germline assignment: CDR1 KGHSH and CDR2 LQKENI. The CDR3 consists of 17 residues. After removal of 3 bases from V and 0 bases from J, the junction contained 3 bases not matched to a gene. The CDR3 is CASSPAGLAGSTDTQYF. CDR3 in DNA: TGTGCCAGCTCACCCGCGGGACTAGCGGGAAGCACAGATACGCAGTATTTT.

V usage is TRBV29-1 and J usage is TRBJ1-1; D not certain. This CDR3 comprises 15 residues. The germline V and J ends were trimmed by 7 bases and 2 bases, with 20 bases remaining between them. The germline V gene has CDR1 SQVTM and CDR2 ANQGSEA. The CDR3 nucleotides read TGCAGCGGCCAAAGTAGATTGTCAGGAAACACTGAAGCTTTCTTT. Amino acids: CSGQSRLSGNTEAFF.

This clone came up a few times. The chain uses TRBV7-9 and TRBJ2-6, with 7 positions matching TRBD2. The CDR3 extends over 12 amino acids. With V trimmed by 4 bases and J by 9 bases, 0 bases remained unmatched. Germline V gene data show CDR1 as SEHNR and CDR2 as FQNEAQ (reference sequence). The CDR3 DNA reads TGTGCCAGCAGCTCGGGAGGCAACGTCCTGACTTTC. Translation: CASSSGGNVLTF.

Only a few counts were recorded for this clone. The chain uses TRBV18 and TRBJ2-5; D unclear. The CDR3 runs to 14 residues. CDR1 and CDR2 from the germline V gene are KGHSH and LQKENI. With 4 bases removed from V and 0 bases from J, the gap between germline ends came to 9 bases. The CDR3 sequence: CASSLTPDQETQYF. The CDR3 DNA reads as TGTGCCAGCTCACTGACGCCAGACCAAGAGACCCAGTACTTC.

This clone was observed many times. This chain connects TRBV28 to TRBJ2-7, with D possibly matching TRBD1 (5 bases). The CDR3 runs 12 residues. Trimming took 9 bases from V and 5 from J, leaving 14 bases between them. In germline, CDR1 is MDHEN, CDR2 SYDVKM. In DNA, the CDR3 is TGTGCCAGTCGGACACATCCCCACGAGCAGTACTTC. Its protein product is CASRTHPHEQYF.

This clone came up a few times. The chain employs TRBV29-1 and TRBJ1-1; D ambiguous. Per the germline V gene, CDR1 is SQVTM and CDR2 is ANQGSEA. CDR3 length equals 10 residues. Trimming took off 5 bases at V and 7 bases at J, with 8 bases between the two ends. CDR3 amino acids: CSVMYGEAFF. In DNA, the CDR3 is TGCAGCGTTATGTATGGTGAAGCTTTCTTT.

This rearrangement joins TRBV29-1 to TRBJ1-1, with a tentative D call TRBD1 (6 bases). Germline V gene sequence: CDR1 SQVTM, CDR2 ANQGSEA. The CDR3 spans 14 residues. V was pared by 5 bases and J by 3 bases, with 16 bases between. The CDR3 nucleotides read TGCAGCGTTACGGGACATATGCGGGACACTGAAGCTTTCTTT. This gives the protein CSVTGHMRDTEAFF.

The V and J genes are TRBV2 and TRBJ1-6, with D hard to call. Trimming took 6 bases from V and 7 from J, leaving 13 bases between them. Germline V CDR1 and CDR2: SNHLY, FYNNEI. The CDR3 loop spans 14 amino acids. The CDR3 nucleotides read TGTGCCAGCAGATTACTGGGGTGGAATTCACCCCTCCACTTT. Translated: CASRLLGWNSPLHF.

The CDR3 region is CASSQDSILAGGYGTDTQYF. Written as DNA, the CDR3 is TGTGCCAGCAGCCAAGATAGTATCCTAGCGGGAGGGTACGGCACAGATACGCAGTATTTT. The J gene is TRBJ2-3, the V gene TRBV14, with TRBD2 matching 12 bases. V was pared by 0 bases and J by 1 base, with 11 bases of the junction left unmatched. The CDR3 extends over 20 amino acids. Germline assignment: CDR1 SGHDN and CDR2 FVKESK.

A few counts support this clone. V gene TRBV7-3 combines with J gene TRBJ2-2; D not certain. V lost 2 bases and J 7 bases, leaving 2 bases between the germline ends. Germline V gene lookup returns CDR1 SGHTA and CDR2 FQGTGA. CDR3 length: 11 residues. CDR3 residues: CASSLDGELFF. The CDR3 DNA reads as TGTGCCAGCAGCTTAGACGGGGAGCTGTTTTTT.

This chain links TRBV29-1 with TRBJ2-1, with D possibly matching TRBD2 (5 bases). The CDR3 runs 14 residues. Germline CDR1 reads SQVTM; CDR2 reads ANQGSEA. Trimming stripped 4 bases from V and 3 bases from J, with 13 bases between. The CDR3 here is CSVVGSAHYNEQFF. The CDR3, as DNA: TGCAGCGTTGTTGGTAGCGCCCACTACAATGAGCAGTTCTTC.

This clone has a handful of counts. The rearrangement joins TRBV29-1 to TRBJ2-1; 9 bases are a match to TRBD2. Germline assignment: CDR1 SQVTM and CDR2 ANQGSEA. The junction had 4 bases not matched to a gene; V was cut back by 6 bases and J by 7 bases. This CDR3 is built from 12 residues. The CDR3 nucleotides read TGCAGCGTGCTGGGACTAGCAAATGAGCAGTTCTTC. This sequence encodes CSVLGLANEQFF.

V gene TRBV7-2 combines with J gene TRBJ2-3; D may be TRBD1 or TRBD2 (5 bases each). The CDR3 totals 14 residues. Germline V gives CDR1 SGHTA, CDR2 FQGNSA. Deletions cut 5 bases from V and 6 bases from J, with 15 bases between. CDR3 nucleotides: TGTGCCAGCAGCCGGGGCCCTCTTGGGGATACGCAGTATTTT. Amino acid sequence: CASSRGPLGDTQYF. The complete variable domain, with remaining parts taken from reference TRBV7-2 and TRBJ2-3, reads GAGVSQSPSNKVTEKGKDVELRCDPISGHTALYWYRQSLGQGLEFLIYFQGNSAPDKSGLPSDRFSAERTGGSVSTLTIQRTQQEDSAVYLCASSRGPLGDTQYFGPGTRLTVL.

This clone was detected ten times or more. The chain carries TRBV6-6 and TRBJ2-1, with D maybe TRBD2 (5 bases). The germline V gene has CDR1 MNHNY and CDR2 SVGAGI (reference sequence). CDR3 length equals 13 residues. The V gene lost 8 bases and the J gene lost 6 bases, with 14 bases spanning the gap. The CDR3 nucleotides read TGTGCCAGCCTAAACCAACTAGGCAATGAGCAGTTCTTC. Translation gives CASLNQLGNEQFF.

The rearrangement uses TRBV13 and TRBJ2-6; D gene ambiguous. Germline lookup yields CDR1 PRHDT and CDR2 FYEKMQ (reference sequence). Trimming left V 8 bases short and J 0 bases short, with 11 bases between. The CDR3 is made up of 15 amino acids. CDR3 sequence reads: CASLAFGSGANVLTF. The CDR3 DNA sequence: TGTGCCAGCTTGGCTTTCGGCTCTGGGGCCAACGTCCTGACTTTC.

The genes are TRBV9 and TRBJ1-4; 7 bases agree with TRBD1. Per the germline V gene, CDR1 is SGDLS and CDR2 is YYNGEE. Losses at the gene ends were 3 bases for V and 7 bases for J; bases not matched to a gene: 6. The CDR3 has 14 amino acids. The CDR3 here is CASSAVDRPEKLFF. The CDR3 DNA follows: TGTGCCAGCAGCGCAGTGGACAGGCCTGAAAAACTGTTTTTT.

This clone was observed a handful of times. The CDR3 is CSVGDRGTQETQYF. The CDR3 bases are TGCAGCGTTGGGGACAGGGGGACCCAAGAGACCCAGTACTTC. The chain has TRBV29-1 and TRBJ2-5; 11 bases map to TRBD1. Germline lookup yields CDR1 SQVTM and CDR2 ANQGSEA. Trimming cost V 4 bases and J 1 base; bases outside gene matches: 2. CDR3 size: 14 residues.

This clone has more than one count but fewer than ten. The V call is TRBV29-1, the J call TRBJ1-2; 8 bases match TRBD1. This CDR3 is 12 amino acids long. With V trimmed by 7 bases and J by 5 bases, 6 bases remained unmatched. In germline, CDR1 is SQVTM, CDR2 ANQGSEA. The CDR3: CSASQGEYGYTF. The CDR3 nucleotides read TGCAGCGCGTCACAGGGGGAGTATGGCTACACCTTC.

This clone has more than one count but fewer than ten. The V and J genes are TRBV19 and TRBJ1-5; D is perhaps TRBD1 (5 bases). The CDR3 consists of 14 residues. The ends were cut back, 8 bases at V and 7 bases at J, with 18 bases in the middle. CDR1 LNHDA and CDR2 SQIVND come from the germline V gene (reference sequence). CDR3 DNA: TGTGCCAGTGAGGGGCCCGGGTTCCGACAGCCCCAGCATTTT. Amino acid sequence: CASEGPGFRQPQHF.

This CDR3 is CASSGGAGVGTQYF. In nucleotides, the CDR3 is TGTGCCAGCAGTGGAGGGGCTGGGGTAGGGACCCAGTACTTC. The chain couples TRBV2 to TRBJ2-5; tentatively, D is TRBD1 or TRBD2 (5 bases each). Germline V gene data show CDR1 as SNHLY and CDR2 as FYNNEI. V lost 4 bases and J 7 bases, leaving 16 bases between the germline ends. This CDR3 comprises 14 residues.

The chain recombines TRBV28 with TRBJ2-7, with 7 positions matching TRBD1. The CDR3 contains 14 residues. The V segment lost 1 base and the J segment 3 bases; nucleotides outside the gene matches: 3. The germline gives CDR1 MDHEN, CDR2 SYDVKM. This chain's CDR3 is CASSLFQGVYEQYF. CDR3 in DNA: TGTGCCAGCAGTTTATTCCAGGGGGTCTACGAGCAGTACTTC.

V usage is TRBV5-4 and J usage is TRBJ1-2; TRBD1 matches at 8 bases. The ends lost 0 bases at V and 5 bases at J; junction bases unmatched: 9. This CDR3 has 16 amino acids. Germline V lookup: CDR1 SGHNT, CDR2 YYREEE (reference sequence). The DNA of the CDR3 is TGTGCCAGCAGCTTGGCAGGACAGGGTCGGGATTATGGCTACACCTTC. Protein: CASSLAGQGRDYGYTF.

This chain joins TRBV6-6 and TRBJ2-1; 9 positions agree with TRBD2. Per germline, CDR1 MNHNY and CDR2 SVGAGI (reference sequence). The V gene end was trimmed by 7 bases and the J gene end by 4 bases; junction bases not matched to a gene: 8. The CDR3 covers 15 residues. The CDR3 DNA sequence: TGTGCCAGCACCCAACGACTAGCGGATTACAATGAGCAGTTCTTC. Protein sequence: CASTQRLADYNEQFF.

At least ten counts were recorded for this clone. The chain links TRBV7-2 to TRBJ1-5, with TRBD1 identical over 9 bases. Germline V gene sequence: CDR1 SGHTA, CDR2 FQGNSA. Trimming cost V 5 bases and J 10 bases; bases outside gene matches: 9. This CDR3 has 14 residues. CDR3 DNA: TGTGCCAGCAGCCCGGGACAGGGCATCAGCCCCCAGCATTTT. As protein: CASSPGQGISPQHF. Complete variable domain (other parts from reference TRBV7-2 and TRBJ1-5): GAGVSQSPSNKVTEKGKDVELRCDPISGHTALYWYRQSLGQGLEFLIYFQGNSAPDKSGLPSDRFSAERTGGSVSTLTIQRTQQEDSAVYLCASSPGQGISPQHFGDGTRLSIL.